Listed below are T cell receptor beta chains from one sample, sequenced in a study of blood T cells in healthy people across ages. TCRdb used MiXCR to reprocess the 5' RACE reads, holding one entry per CDR3 protein. There are about 1.1 million distinct CDR3 sequences in the sample; under 40% occur only once, and around 13% lies in the top ten. Sequenced: blood. The receptors were gathered from a man between 18 and 29 years old in good health. CDR3s include the opening cysteine and the closing phenylalanine or tryptophan. Clone size is shown for a subset of rows, as once, few, many or a class of expanded clone.

>-|TRBJ2-4|TRBV6-2/TRBV6-3
CASSYDYFGHNEQYF
>-|TRBJ1-4|TRBV6-2/TRBV6-3
CASRTVGAREKLFF
>-|TRBJ2-2|TRBV7-2
CASSLVPENTGELFF
>-|TRBJ1-1|TRBV6-5
CASSEDPNMNTEAFF
>-|TRBJ2-7|TRBV7-9
CASSRIGATSYEQYF
>-|TRBJ1-2|TRBV27
CASSSGQGLLFGGYTF
>-|TRBJ2-2|TRBV20-1
CSALNGELFF
>-|TRBJ1-2|TRBV4-1
CASSQVAVGGYTF
>-|TRBJ2-5|TRBV29-1
CSVEARGVGETQYF
>-|TRBJ1-3|TRBV27
CASSSRGDSGNTIYF
>few|TRBJ1-2|TRBV6-1
CASILRGTNYGYTF
>-|TRBJ1-1|TRBV5-1
CACSLPGQSNTEAFF
>-|TRBJ1-4|TRBV6-5
CASSYYPRTVNEKLFF
>few|TRBJ1-5|TRBV6-2/TRBV6-3
CATLRGYNQPQHF
>few|TRBJ1-5|TRBV3-1
CASSQGSGWPQHF